One T cell receptor (beta chain) is described in this entry. What it binds is not known. The CDR3 is 14 amino acids. V was trimmed by 3 bases and J by 8 bases, leaving 17 bases between them. Germline assignment: CDR1 SGDLS and CDR2 YYNGEE. In the original workflow: Filtering differed for immunoSEQ, which gave only junction sequences without quality scores. Clones were sequenced by immunoSEQ multiplex PCR, and TCRdb holds only the in-frame ones, with some missing. From that table come the V and J calls and clone size; the DNA was used to work out D and trimming. The sample yields about 1 million clones, 65% to 80% seen once. This specimen belongs to a study of shared clonotypes between healthy human individuals. Study outcomes and limitations: Memory subsets had estimated richness that was generally smaller than that of naive subsets. Sequencing depth was expected to affect clonotype sharing among donors.

Specimen: memory CD4+ T cells sorted from blood. Subset: CD45RA-negative fraction. The rearrangement joins TRBV9 to TRBJ1-2; D is uncertain. The clonotype originates from a man aged 18 to 29 in good health. CDR3 residues: CASSENTGIGGYTF. CDR3 DNA sequence: TGTGCCAGCAGCGAAAACACGGGGATTGGAGGCTACACCTTC. The full variable domain, with the rest looked up from reference TRBV9 and TRBJ1-2, is DSGVTQTPKHLITATGQRVTLRCSPRSGDLSVYWYQQSLDQGLQFLIQYYNGEERAKGNILERFSAQQFPDLHSELNLSSLELGDSALYFCASSENTGIGGYTFGSGTRLTVV.